This TCR beta chain was captured by sequencing in a study of technical replicates of blood from a few donors. Profiled with immunoSEQ multiplex PCR; TCRdb holds only in-frame clones, not every one. The table has about 86,000 clones, under 96% seen once; the top ten hold 0.37%. CDR3 length equals 14 residues. Looked up from germline, CDR1 is LGHNA and CDR2 is YSLEER. Between the trimmed V and J ends, which lost 1 base and 7 bases, there was a span of 11 bases. The sequencing input was T cells isolated from PBMCs. The clonotype originates from a human donor in good health. The chain couples TRBV4-3 to TRBJ2-1; no definite D call. The CDR3 DNA reads as TGCGCCAGCAGCCAAGCCCTAATCGGGAATGAGCAGTTCTTC. It translates to CASSQALIGNEQFF.